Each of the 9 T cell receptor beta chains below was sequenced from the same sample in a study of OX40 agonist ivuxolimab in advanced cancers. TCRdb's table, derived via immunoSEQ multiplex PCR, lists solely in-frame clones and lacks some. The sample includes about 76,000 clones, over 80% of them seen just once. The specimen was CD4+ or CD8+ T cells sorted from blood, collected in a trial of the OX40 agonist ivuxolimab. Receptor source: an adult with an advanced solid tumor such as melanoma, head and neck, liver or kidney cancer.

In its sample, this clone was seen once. Here the CDR3 reads CASSFSLTSESSYNEQFF. DNA of the CDR3: TGTGCCAGCAGCTTCTCCCTGACTAGCGAGAGCTCCTACAATGAGCAGTTCTTC. The rearrangement joins TRBV5-4 to TRBJ2-1; TRBD2 aligns across 8 bases. The length of the CDR3 is 18 residues. Trimming at V came to 2 bases and at J to 0 bases, leaving 10 bases not matched to a gene. Per germline, CDR1 SGHNT and CDR2 YYREEE (reference sequence).

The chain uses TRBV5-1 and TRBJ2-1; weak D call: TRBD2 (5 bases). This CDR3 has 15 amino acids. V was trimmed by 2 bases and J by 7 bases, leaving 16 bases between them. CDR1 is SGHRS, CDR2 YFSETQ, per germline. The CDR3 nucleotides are TGCGCCAGCAGCTTTGGTCCCCCCCGAGGGAATGAGCAGTTCTTC. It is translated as CASSFGPPRGNEQFF. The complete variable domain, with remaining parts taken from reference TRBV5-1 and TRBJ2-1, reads KAGVTQTPRYLIKTRGQQVTLSCSPISGHRSVSWYQQTPGQGLQFLFEYFSETQRNKGNFPGRFSGRQFSNSRSEMNVSTLELGDSALYLCASSFGPPRGNEQFFGPGTRLTVL.

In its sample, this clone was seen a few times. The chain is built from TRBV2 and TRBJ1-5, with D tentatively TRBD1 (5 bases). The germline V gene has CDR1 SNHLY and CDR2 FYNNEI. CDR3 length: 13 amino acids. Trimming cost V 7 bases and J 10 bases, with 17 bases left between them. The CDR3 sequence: CASMSTGQGPQHF. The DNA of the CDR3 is TGTGCCAGCATGTCAACAGGCCAGGGACCCCAGCATTTT.

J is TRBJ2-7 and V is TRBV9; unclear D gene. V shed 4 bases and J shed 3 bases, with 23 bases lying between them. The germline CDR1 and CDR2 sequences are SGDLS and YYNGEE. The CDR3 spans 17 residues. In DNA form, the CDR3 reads TGTGCCAGCAGCTCTCGCCGTTGGATGGGCCCGTTCTACGAGCAGTACTTC. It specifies CASSSRRWMGPFYEQYF.

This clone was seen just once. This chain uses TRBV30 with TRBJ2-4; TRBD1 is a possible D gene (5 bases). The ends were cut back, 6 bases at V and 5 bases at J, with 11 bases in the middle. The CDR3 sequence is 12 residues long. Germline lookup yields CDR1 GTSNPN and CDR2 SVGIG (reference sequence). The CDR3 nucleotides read TGTGCCTGTGACAGTGTACAAAACATTCAGTACTTC. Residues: CACDSVQNIQYF.

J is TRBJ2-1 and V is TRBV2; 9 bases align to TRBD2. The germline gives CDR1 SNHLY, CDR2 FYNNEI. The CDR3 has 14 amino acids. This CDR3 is CAIPAASGVDEQFF. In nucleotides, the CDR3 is TGTGCAATCCCCGCAGCTAGCGGGGTGGATGAGCAGTTCTTC.

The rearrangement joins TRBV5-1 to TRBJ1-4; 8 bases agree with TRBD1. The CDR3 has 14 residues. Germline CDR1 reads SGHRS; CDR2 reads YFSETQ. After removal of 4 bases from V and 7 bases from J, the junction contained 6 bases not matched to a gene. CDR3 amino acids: CASSPGQGGEKLFF. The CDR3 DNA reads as TGCGCCAGCAGCCCAGGACAGGGTGGTGAAAAACTGTTTTTT.

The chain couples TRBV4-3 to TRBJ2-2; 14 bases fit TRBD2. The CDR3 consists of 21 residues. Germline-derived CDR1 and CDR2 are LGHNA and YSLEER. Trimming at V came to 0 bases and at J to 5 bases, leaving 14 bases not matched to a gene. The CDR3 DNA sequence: TGCGCCAGCAGCCAAGACCCTCCGGCCGGACTAGCGGGGGGTAGTACCGGGGAGCTGTTTTTT. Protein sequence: CASSQDPPAGLAGGSTGELFF.

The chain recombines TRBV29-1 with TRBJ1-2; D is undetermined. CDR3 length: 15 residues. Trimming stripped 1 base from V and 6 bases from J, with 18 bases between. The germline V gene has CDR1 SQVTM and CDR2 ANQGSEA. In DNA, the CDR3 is TGCAGCGTTGAAGGCCCCGCCGGAGGGTACGATGGCTACACCTTC. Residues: CSVEGPAGGYDGYTF.